This T cell receptor (beta chain) was captured by sequencing in a study of T cells in localized non-small cell lung cancer. This clone was observed a single time. TCRdb keeps only in-frame clones here, not all; method: immunoSEQ multiplex PCR. The sample holds some 25,000 clones; around 86% are singletons and the top ten take 5.8%. The source material was peripheral blood, sampled before any cancer treatment. The TCR sequence derives from a male donor aged 60 or over with stage II squamous cell lung carcinoma.

This chain's CDR3 is CASSLDGTGGRYTF. CDR3 nucleotides: TGTGCCAGCAGCTTAGATGGTACAGGGGGTCGCTACACCTTC. J is TRBJ1-2 and V is TRBV11-2, with TRBD1 matching over 8 bases. Trimming took 0 bases from V and 9 from J; bases not matched to a gene: 6. The germline gives CDR1 SGHAT, CDR2 FQNNGV. The CDR3 contains 14 residues.